What follows are 21 T cell receptor beta chains derived from one specimen sequenced in a study of patients and donors after allogeneic stem cell transplantation. TCRdb processed the RT-PCR reads anew with MiXCR; each CDR3 protein has one entry. This table holds approximately 200,000 distinct CDR3 sequences, approximately 41% found once. The specimen sequenced was blood, either unsorted or a sorted T cell fraction (not recorded which). These TCRs come from a human donor who was either an allogeneic HSCT recipient or a stem cell or donor lymphocyte infusion donor (not recorded which). It is not recorded whose cells these are; they may come from a transplant donor.

This clonotype came up a few times. This sequence joins TRBV27 and TRBJ1-5; the D is unclear. CDR1 and CDR2 from the germline V gene are MNHEY and SMNVEV (reference sequence). Trimming shortened V by 2 bases and J by 0 bases, and 8 bases separated the two germline ends. This CDR3 spans 15 amino acids. As DNA, the CDR3 is TGTGCCAGCAGTTTAGGCGGTTATAGCAATCAGCCCCAGCATTTT. Its translation is CASSLGGYSNQPQHF.

In DNA form, the CDR3 reads TGCAGTGCTAGATTCGGGACTACAGGACCTTACGAGCAGTACTTC. Translating it yields CSARFGTTGPYEQYF. This sequence joins TRBV20-1 and TRBJ2-7; 7 positions agree with TRBD2. The germline gives CDR1 DFQATT, CDR2 SNEGSKA (reference sequence). This CDR3 spans 15 amino acids. Germline trimming cut 2 bases from V and 4 bases from J; bases unmatched to any gene: 11.

V and J are TRBV5-1 and TRBJ2-3, with TRBD2 identical over 14 bases. Germline loops: CDR1 SGHRS, CDR2 YFSETQ. The CDR3 covers 17 residues. V gave up 4 bases and J gave up 0 bases; unmatched junction bases: 4. CDR3 in DNA: TGCGCCAGCAGCCCGGGACTAGCGGGAGTGAGCACAGATACGCAGTATTTT. Encoded protein: CASSPGLAGVSTDTQYF.

This clonotype was detected a few times. The chain joins TRBV28 to TRBJ1-6, with 8 bases aligning to TRBD1. This CDR3 has 14 amino acids. Trimming cost V 7 bases and J 8 bases; bases outside gene matches: 7. The germline gives CDR1 MDHEN, CDR2 SYDVKM. The CDR3 region has the DNA TGTGCCAGCAAAGAGGGGACAGGAGATTCACCCCTCCACTTT. It encodes CASKEGTGDSPLHF.

This clonotype was picked up a small number of times. The chain links TRBV9 to TRBJ1-4, with 7 bases matching TRBD1. This CDR3 comprises 15 residues. V was clipped by 3 bases and J by 5 bases; unmatched bases: 7. Germline CDR1 SGDLS, CDR2 YYNGEE. The CDR3 DNA reads as TGTGCCAGCAGCGGTCGGGGACAGCTAAATGAAAAACTGTTTTTT. As protein: CASSGRGQLNEKLFF.

This clonotype has just a few counts. The V call is TRBV6-5, the J call TRBJ2-2, with D maybe TRBD2 (6 bases). The CDR3 is 13 residues long. V was pared by 3 bases and J by 7 bases, with 9 bases between. Germline values: CDR1 MNHEY, CDR2 SVGAGI. CDR3 DNA sequence: TGTGCCAGCAGTTATCGGACTATCGGGGAGCTGTTTTTT. Translating it yields CASSYRTIGELFF.

This clonotype was seen more than once but under ten times. This chain uses TRBV28 with TRBJ2-7; no firm D call. Germline assignment: CDR1 MDHEN and CDR2 SYDVKM. The CDR3 extends over 13 amino acids. V was cut by 3 bases and J by 3 bases, with 9 bases left in between. CDR3 nucleotide sequence: TGTGCCAGCAGTTTCCTTGACAACTACGAGCAGTACTTC. This codes for CASSFLDNYEQYF.

This clonotype has more than one count but fewer than ten. The chain carries TRBV5-6 and TRBJ1-2; D is unclear. The germline V gene encodes CDR1 SGHDT and CDR2 YYEEEE. The V gene lost 0 bases and the J gene lost 4 bases, with 10 bases spanning the gap. This CDR3 spans 14 amino acids. The DNA of the CDR3 is TGTGCCAGCAGCTTGGATCCAGGCGCCTATGGCTACACCTTC. Amino acid sequence: CASSLDPGAYGYTF.

V and J are TRBV20-1 and TRBJ1-5, with D tentatively TRBD1 (6 bases). The CDR3 contains 13 residues. The V gene's germline CDR1 is DFQATT and CDR2 SNEGSKA (reference sequence). V was pared by 6 bases and J by 5 bases, with 14 bases between. The CDR3 loop is CSAKQGRDQPQHF. CDR3 bases: TGCAGTGCAAAACAGGGCCGCGATCAGCCCCAGCATTTT.

V gene TRBV6-2 or TRBV6-3 combines with J gene TRBJ1-2; 8 positions agree with TRBD1. The V gene's germline CDR1 is MNHEY and CDR2 SVGEGT. The CDR3 has 11 residues. The ends lost 8 bases at V and 8 bases at J; junction bases unmatched: 4. CDR3 coding DNA: TGTGCCAGCTCGACAGGGGAAGGCTACACCTTC. The encoded protein is CASSTGEGYTF.

This clonotype came up a few times. This rearrangement joins TRBV10-3 to TRBJ1-3; D remains ambiguous. V lost 3 bases to trimming and J lost 11 bases, with 14 bases between them. CDR1 is ENHRY, CDR2 SYGVKD, per germline. The CDR3 extends over 13 amino acids. CDR3 in amino acids: CAISDSTAESIYF. CDR3 in DNA: TGTGCCATCAGTGACTCGACGGCCGAATCCATATATTTT.

The V gene is TRBV28, the J gene TRBJ1-6; tentatively, D is TRBD1 (5 bases). Between the trimmed V and J ends, which lost 8 bases and 6 bases, there was a span of 20 bases. CDR3 length: 16 amino acids. Germline CDR1 and CDR2: MDHEN and SYDVKM. CDR3 DNA: TGTGCCAGCTCTCTCGGCCAGGGCTTTGGTAATTCACCCCTCCACTTT. As protein: CASSLGQGFGNSPLHF.

The chain joins TRBV4-3 to TRBJ1-5; D is unclear. V was pared by 0 bases and J by 7 bases, with 7 bases between. From germline, CDR1 is LGHNA and CDR2 YSLEER. The CDR3 is made up of 13 amino acids. The CDR3 DNA is TGCGCCAGCAGCCAAGACTTGCGACAGCCCCAGCATTTT. Protein sequence: CASSQDLRQPQHF.

V is TRBV5-1 and J is TRBJ1-1; maybe TRBD1 (5 bases). V gave up 4 bases and J gave up 12 bases, with 19 bases separating them. The CDR3 has 13 amino acids. The germline V gene encodes CDR1 SGHRS and CDR2 YFSETQ. The CDR3 region is CASSGRGTGEPFF. In DNA, the CDR3 is TGCGCCAGCAGCGGAAGAGGTACGGGGGAACCTTTCTTT.

The CDR3 region is CASSNQLNYGYTF. The CDR3 DNA reads TGTGCCAGCAGCAATCAGCTTAACTATGGCTACACCTTC. The V gene is TRBV11-2, the J gene TRBJ1-2, with D uncertain. V was cut by 5 bases and J by 1 base, with 8 bases left in between. Per germline, CDR1 SGHAT and CDR2 FQNNGV. This CDR3 is built from 13 residues.

This clonotype occurred a few times. CDR3 nucleotides: TGTGCCACCAGCAGGGGGGGAACAAGGCAGCCCCAGCATTTT. This translates into CATSRGGTRQPQHF. The rearrangement joins TRBV15 to TRBJ1-5; possible D gene TRBD1, 5 bases. The germline gives CDR1 LNHNV, CDR2 YYDKDF (reference sequence). The CDR3 length is 14 residues. The V end was cut by 3 bases, the J end by 7 bases, with 13 bases between.

This clonotype has more than one count but fewer than ten. The chain is built from TRBV7-9 and TRBJ1-1, with a possible D match to TRBD1 (6 bases). The germline CDR1 and CDR2 sequences are SEHNR and FQNEAQ (reference sequence). The CDR3 consists of 14 residues. V lost 5 bases, J lost 5 bases, and 15 bases lay in between. The CDR3 spells CASSIQGSGTEAFF. The DNA for the CDR3 is TGTGCCAGCAGCATACAGGGAAGTGGGACTGAAGCTTTCTTT.

The table lists this clonotype with a few counts. The junction and the germline gene differ at one end; a read error may be behind it. The chain carries TRBV5-1 and TRBJ1-1; no definite D call. Germline-derived CDR1 and CDR2 are SGHRS and YFSETQ. The CDR3 consists of 15 residues. CDR3 in amino acids: CASNLEPLMNTEAFF. The CDR3 DNA reads TGCGCCAGCAACTTGGAGCCATTAATGAACACTGAAGCTTTCTTT.

The rearrangement joins TRBV4-1 to TRBJ2-2; TRBD2 matches at 9 bases. The CDR3 consists of 16 residues. V dropped 0 bases and J dropped 5; count of bases not matched to a gene: 4. The germline CDR1 and CDR2 sequences are MGHRA and YSYEKL. CDR3 sequence: CASSQDAGGLTGELFF. DNA for the CDR3: TGCGCCAGCAGCCAAGATGCGGGAGGGTTAACCGGGGAGCTGTTTTTT.

This clonotype has more than one count but fewer than ten. V usage is TRBV7-2 and J usage is TRBJ1-2; 9 bases are a match to TRBD1. Germline V CDR1 and CDR2: SGHTA, FQGNSA. The CDR3 length is 16 residues. Losses at the gene ends were 1 base for V and 2 bases for J; bases not matched to a gene: 5. The CDR3 reads CASSLGGTGLNYGYTF. CDR3 coding DNA: TGTGCCAGCAGCTTAGGAGGGACAGGGTTAAACTATGGCTACACCTTC.

This chain links TRBV7-2 with TRBJ2-5, with TRBD2 matching over 7 bases. The CDR3 covers 15 residues. Germline-derived CDR1 and CDR2 are SGHTA and FQGNSA. V was pared by 1 base and J by 7 bases, with 9 bases of the junction left unmatched. CDR3 nucleotides: TGTGCCAGCAGCTTAGAGCCTCGGGGGGTAGCGACCCAGTACTTC. As protein: CASSLEPRGVATQYF.